Given below is one T cell receptor (beta chain) in context. Measured with immunoSEQ multiplex PCR; TCRdb has only the in-frame clones, and not every one. The sample yields 380,000 or so clones, 70% to 90% seen once. These data come from a study of blood T cell repertoires in COVID-19. Trimming cost V 5 bases and J 6 bases; bases outside gene matches: 4. CDR3 length: 14 residues. Germline V gene sequence: CDR1 MNHEY, CDR2 SMNVEV (reference sequence). The material sequenced was PBMCs or T cells enriched from blood (not recorded which). This clonotype was sampled from a man aged 25-45 years who had recovered from COVID-19. The J gene is TRBJ2-1, the V gene TRBV27, with 10 bases fitting TRBD1. This CDR3 reads CASSKGQGSNEQFF. CDR3 nucleotide sequence: TGTGCCAGCAGTAAGGGACAGGGGAGCAATGAGCAGTTCTTC.